A selection of T cell receptor beta chains follows, all from one sample in a study of blood T cells in healthy people across ages. TCRdb re-analysed the 5' RACE reads in MiXCR, keeping a single row per CDR3 protein. The sample carries approximately 2,000,000 distinct CDR3 sequences, about two fifths recorded once. The sample taken for sequencing was blood. The receptors were sampled from a human donor in good health. The CDR3 runs from the conserved cysteine through the conserved F or W. Fields, in order: D gene, clone size, V gene, J gene, CDR3 DNA, CDR3 protein. The D gene is left open where the match is weak. Clone size is given for some rows only: seen once, a few or many times, or a class if the clone is expanded.

d_gene: -
abundance: once
v_gene: TRBV2
j_gene: TRBJ1-1
CDR3nt: TGTGCCAGCAGTAGCCCAAGCACCAAAATGAACACTGAAGCTTTCTTT
CDR3aa: CASSSPSTKMNTEAFF

d_gene: -
abundance: few
v_gene: TRBV5-6
j_gene: TRBJ2-1
CDR3nt: TGTGCCAGCAGCCGGGGAGTCGGGTACAATGAGCAGTTCTTC
CDR3aa: CASSRGVGYNEQFF

d_gene: -
abundance: -
v_gene: TRBV20-1
j_gene: TRBJ1-2
CDR3nt: TGCAGTGCCAGATTTTTCACAGCTAACTATGACTACACCTTC
CDR3aa: CSARFFTANYDYTF

d_gene: TRBD1
abundance: -
v_gene: TRBV20-1
j_gene: TRBJ2-3
CDR3nt: TGCACCATTAGACAGGGATCATGGACAGATACGCAGTATTTT
CDR3aa: CTIRQGSWTDTQYF

d_gene: -
abundance: -
v_gene: TRBV11-2
j_gene: TRBJ1-2
CDR3nt: TGTGCCAGCAGCTTGGAAACAGGGAACGGCTACACCTTC
CDR3aa: CASSLETGNGYTF

d_gene: -
abundance: few
v_gene: TRBV20-1
j_gene: TRBJ2-5
CDR3nt: TGCAGTGCTAGAGAGTCAGTTCAAAGGGCCCAGTACTTC
CDR3aa: CSARESVQRAQYF

d_gene: TRBD1
abundance: -
v_gene: TRBV5-5
j_gene: TRBJ1-5
CDR3nt: TGTGCCAGCAGCTTGGGGGTACCGGGACAGTCCAATCAGCCCCAGCATTTT
CDR3aa: CASSLGVPGQSNQPQHF

d_gene: TRBD2
abundance: many
v_gene: TRBV7-2
j_gene: TRBJ2-7
CDR3nt: TGTGCCAGCAGCTGGGGCGGGGGGGCCTACGAGCAGTACTTC
CDR3aa: CASSWGGGAYEQYF

d_gene: TRBD1
abundance: -
v_gene: TRBV7-2
j_gene: TRBJ2-3
CDR3nt: TGTGCCAGCACCGTGGACAGGGTGAAAGATACGCAGTATTTT
CDR3aa: CASTVDRVKDTQYF

d_gene: TRBD1
abundance: -
v_gene: TRBV2
j_gene: TRBJ2-7
CDR3nt: TGTGCCAGCAGTGAGACCGGGACAGGGGTATACGAGCAGTACTTC
CDR3aa: CASSETGTGVYEQYF

d_gene: -
abundance: many
v_gene: TRBV29-1
j_gene: TRBJ1-2
CDR3nt: TGCAGCGCCGGTGGGGAGGTCTATGGCTACACCTTC
CDR3aa: CSAGGEVYGYTF

d_gene: TRBD1
abundance: -
v_gene: TRBV11-2
j_gene: TRBJ2-7
CDR3nt: TGTGCCAGCAGCTTTAATTCCCCCGACAGGGATGTTATCTACGAGCAGTACTTC
CDR3aa: CASSFNSPDRDVIYEQYF

d_gene: TRBD1
abundance: -
v_gene: TRBV30
j_gene: TRBJ1-1
CDR3nt: TGTGCCTGGAGTGTAGACAGGGACACTGAAGCTTTCTTT
CDR3aa: CAWSVDRDTEAFF

d_gene: TRBD1
abundance: -
v_gene: TRBV7-2
j_gene: TRBJ2-5
CDR3nt: TGTGCCAGCAGTTCCCCCCCCGGGACAGGGATCCACCGGGAGACCCAGTACTTC
CDR3aa: CASSSPPGTGIHRETQYF

d_gene: TRBD2
abundance: -
v_gene: TRBV10-2
j_gene: TRBJ2-1
CDR3nt: TGCGCCAGCAGTGAAGAGCGGGGGGGGAATGAGCAGTTCTTC
CDR3aa: CASSEERGGNEQFF

d_gene: -
abundance: -
v_gene: TRBV5-5
j_gene: TRBJ2-3
CDR3nt: TGTGCCAGCAGCTGGAGGTATTTCACAGATACGCAGTATTTT
CDR3aa: CASSWRYFTDTQYF

d_gene: TRBD1
abundance: -
v_gene: TRBV12-3/TRBV12-4
j_gene: TRBJ2-7
CDR3nt: TGTGCCAGCAGTCCCCGACAGGGGGCCTATAGGGAGCAGTACTTC
CDR3aa: CASSPRQGAYREQYF

d_gene: -
abundance: -
v_gene: TRBV29-1
j_gene: TRBJ1-1
CDR3nt: TGCAGCGTACTCCTGTGGGACACTGAAGCTTTCTTT
CDR3aa: CSVLLWDTEAFF